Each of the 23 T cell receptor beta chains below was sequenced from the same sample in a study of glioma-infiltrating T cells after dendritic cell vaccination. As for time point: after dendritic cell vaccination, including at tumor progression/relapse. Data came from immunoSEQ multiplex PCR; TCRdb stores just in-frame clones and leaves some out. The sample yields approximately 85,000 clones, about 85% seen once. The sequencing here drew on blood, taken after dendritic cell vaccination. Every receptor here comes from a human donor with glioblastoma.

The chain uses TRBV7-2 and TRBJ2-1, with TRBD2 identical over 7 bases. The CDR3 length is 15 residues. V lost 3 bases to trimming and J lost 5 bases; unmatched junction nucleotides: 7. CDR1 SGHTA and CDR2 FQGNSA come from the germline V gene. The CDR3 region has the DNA TGTGCCAGCAGCTTGCGGAGCGGGACGAACAATGAGCAGTTCTTC. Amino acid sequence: CASSLRSGTNNEQFF. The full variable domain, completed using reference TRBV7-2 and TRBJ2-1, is GAGVSQSPSNKVTEKGKDVELRCDPISGHTALYWYRQSLGQGLEFLIYFQGNSAPDKSGLPSDRFSAERTGGSVSTLTIQRTQQEDSAVYLCASSLRSGTNNEQFFGPGTRLTVL.

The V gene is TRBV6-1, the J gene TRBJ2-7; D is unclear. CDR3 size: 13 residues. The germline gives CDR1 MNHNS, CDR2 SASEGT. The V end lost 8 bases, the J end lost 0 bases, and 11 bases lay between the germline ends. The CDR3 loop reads CASLERYSYEQYF. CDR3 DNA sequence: TGTGCCAGCCTGGAGAGGTACTCCTACGAGCAGTACTTC.

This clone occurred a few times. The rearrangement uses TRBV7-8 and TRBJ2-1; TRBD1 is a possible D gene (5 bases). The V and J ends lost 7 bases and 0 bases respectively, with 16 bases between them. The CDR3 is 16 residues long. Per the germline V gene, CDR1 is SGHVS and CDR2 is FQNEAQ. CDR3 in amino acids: CASTPLWQGSYNEQFF. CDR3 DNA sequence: TGTGCCAGCACCCCCTTGTGGCAGGGCTCCTACAATGAGCAGTTCTTC.

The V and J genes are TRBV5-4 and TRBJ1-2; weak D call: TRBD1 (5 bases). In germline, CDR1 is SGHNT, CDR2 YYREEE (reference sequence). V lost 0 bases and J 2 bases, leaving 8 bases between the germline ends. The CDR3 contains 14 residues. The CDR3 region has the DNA TGTGCCAGCAGCTTGGGACAGCTGAACTATGGCTACACCTTC. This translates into CASSLGQLNYGYTF.

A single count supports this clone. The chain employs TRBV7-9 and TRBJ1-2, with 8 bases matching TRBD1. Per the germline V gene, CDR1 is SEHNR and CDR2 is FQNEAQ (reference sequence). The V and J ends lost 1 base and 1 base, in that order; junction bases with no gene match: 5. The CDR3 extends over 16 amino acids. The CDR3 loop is CASSLGGTGDNYGYTF. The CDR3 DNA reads TGTGCCAGCAGCTTAGGGGGGACAGGAGATAACTATGGCTACACCTTC.

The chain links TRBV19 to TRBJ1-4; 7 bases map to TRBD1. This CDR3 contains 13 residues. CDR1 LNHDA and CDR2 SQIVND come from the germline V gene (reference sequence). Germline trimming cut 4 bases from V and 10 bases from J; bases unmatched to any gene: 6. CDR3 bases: TGTGCCAGTAGTACCCGGGACAGTGGAAAACTGTTTTTT. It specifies CASSTRDSGKLFF.

The CDR3 loop is CASSHDREQYEQYF. CDR3 sequence (DNA): TGCGCCAGCAGCCATGACAGGGAACAGTACGAGCAGTACTTC. This chain links TRBV4-3 with TRBJ2-7, with 7 bases that match TRBD1. Trimming took 3 bases from V and 4 from J; bases not matched to a gene: 6. There are 14 residues in the CDR3. CDR1 is LGHNA and CDR2 is YSLEER in the germline V gene.

The CDR3 region is CAIGGDRWNSPLHF. CDR3 DNA sequence: TGTGCCATCGGGGGGGACAGGTGGAATTCACCCCTCCACTTT. This chain uses TRBV10-3 with TRBJ1-6; 8 positions match TRBD1. The germline V gene encodes CDR1 ENHRY and CDR2 SYGVKD. The V and J ends lost 8 bases and 7 bases, in that order; junction bases with no gene match: 7. The CDR3 covers 14 residues.

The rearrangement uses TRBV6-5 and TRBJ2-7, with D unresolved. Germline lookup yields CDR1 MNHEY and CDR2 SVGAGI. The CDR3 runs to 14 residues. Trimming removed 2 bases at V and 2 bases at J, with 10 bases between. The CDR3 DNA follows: TGTGCCAGCAGTTACATCGGCGGAGCCTACGAGCAGTACTTC. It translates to CASSYIGGAYEQYF.

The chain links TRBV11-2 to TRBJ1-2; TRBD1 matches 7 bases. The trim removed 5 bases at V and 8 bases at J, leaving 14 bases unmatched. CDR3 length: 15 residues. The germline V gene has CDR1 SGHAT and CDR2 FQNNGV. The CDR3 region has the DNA TGTGCCAGCAGCACCCCATCAGGGGGGCTAGAGGGCTACACCTTC. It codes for CASSTPSGGLEGYTF. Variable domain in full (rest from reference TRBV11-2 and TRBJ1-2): EAGVAQSPRYKIIEKRQSVAFWCNPISGHATLYWYQQILGQGPKLLIQFQNNGVVDDSQLPKDRFSAERLKGVDSTLKIQPAKLEDSAVYLCASSTPSGGLEGYTFGSGTRLTVV.

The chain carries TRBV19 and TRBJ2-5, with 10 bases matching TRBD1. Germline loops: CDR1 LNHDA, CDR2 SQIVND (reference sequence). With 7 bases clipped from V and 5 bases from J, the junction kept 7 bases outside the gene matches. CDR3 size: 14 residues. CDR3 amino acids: CASTATGGRETQYF. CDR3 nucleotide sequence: TGTGCCAGTACCGCGACAGGGGGCCGGGAGACCCAGTACTTC. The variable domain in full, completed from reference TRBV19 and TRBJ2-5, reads DGGITQSPKYLFRKEGQNVTLSCEQNLNHDAMYWYRQDPGQGLRLIYYSQIVNDFQKGDIAEGYSVSREKKESFPLTVTSAQKNPTAFYLCASTATGGRETQYFGPGTRLLVL.

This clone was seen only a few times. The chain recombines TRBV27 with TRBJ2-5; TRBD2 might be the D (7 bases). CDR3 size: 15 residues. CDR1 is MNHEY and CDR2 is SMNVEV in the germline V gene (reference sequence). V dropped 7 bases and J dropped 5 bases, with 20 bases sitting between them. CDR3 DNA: TGTGCCAGCACCACCTATCGGGGGGCGGTGGAGACCCAGTACTTC. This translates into CASTTYRGAVETQYF.

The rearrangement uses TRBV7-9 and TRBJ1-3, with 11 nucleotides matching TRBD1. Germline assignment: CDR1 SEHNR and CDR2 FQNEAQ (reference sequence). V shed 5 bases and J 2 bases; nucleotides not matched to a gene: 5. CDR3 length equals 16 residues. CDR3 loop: CASSTDRGQTGNTIYF. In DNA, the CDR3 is TGTGCCAGCAGCACGGACAGGGGGCAGACTGGAAACACCATATATTTT.

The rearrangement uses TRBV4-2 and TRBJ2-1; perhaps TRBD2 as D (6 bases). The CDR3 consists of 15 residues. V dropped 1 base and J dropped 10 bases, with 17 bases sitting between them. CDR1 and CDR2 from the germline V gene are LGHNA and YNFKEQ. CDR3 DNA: TGTGCCAGCAGCCAAGTTCAGAGTGCGGGGCAGGAGCAGTTCTTC. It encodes CASSQVQSAGQEQFF.

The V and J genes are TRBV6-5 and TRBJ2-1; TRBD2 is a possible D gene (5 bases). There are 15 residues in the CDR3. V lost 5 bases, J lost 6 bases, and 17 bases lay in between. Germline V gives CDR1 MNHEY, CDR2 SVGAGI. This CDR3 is CASSRVRASGNEQFF. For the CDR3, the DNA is TGTGCCAGCAGTCGCGTGCGGGCGTCGGGCAATGAGCAGTTCTTC.

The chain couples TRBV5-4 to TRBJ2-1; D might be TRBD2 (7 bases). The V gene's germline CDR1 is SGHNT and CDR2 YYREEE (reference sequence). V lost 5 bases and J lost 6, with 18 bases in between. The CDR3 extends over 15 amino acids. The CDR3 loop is CASSYEGGVSNEQFF. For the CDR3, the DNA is TGTGCCAGCAGTTACGAGGGGGGGGTTTCCAATGAGCAGTTCTTC. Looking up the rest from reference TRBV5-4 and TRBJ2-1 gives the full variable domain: ETGVTQSPTHLIKTRGQQVTLRCSSQSGHNTVSWYQQALGQGPQFIFQYYREEENGRGNFPPRFSGLQFPNYSSELNVNALELDDSALYLCASSYEGGVSNEQFFGPGTRLTVL.

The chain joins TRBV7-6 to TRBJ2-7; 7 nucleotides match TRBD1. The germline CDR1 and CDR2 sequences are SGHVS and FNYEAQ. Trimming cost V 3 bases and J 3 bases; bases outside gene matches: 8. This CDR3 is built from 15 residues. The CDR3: CASSFSSGGSYEQYF. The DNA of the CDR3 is TGTGCCAGCAGCTTTTCGTCAGGGGGAAGCTACGAGCAGTACTTC. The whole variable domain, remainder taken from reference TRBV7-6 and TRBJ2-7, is GAGVSQSPRYKVTKRGQDVALRCDPISGHVSLYWYRQALGQGPEFLTYFNYEAQQDKSGLPNDRFSAERPEGSISTLTIQRTEQRDSAMYRCASSFSSGGSYEQYFGPGTRLTVT.

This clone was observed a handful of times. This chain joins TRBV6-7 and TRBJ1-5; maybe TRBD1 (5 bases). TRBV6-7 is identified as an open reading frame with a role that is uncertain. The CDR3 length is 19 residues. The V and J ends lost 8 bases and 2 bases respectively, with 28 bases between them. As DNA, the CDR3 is TGTGCCAGCTTTTTAAACCACTCCCCCCTGACGACAGGCAATCAGCCCCAGCATTTT. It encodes CASFLNHSPLTTGNQPQHF.

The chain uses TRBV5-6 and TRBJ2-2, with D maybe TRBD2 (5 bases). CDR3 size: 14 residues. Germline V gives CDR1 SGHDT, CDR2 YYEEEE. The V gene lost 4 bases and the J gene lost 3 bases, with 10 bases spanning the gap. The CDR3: CASSLGRYTGELFF. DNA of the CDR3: TGTGCCAGCAGCCTAGGGAGATACACCGGGGAGCTGTTTTTT.

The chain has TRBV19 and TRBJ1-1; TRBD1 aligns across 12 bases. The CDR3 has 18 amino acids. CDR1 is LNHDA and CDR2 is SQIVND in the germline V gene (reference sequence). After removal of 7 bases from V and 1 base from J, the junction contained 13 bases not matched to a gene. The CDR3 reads CASTNPRGTGGWNTEAFF. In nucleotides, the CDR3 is TGTGCCAGTACGAATCCACGAGGGACAGGGGGCTGGAACACTGAAGCTTTCTTT. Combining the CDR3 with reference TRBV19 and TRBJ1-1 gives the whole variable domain DGGITQSPKYLFRKEGQNVTLSCEQNLNHDAMYWYRQDPGQGLRLIYYSQIVNDFQKGDIAEGYSVSREKKESFPLTVTSAQKNPTAFYLCASTNPRGTGGWNTEAFFGQGTRLTVV.

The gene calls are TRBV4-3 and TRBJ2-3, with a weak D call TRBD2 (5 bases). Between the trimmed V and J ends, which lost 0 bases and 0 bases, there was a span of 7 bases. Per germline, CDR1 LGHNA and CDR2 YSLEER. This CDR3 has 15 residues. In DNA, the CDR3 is TGCGCCAGCAGCCAAGAGGGCGGGAGCACAGATACGCAGTATTTT. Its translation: CASSQEGGSTDTQYF.

CDR3 in DNA: TGTGCCAGCAGCAGGGGGACAGGGGCGGGGGAGACCCAGTACTTC. Translation gives CASSRGTGAGETQYF. This sequence joins TRBV5-6 and TRBJ2-5, with 10 bases matching TRBD1. The ends lost 4 bases at V and 5 bases at J; junction bases unmatched: 8. The CDR3 has 15 residues. Germline values: CDR1 SGHDT, CDR2 YYEEEE.

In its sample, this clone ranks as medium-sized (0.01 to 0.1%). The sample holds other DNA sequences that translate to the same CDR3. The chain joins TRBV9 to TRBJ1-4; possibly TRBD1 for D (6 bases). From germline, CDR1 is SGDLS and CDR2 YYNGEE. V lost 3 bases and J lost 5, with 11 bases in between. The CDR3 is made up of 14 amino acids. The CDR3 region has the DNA TGTGCCAGCAGCGCCCCAGGGGAGAATGAAAAACTGTTTTTT. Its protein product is CASSAPGENEKLFF.